The 20 T cell receptor beta chains in this list originate from one sample, sequenced in a study of T cell responses to AZD1222 COVID-19 vaccine. Libraries were prepared by immunoSEQ multiplex PCR; TCRdb keeps only in-frame clonotypes and omits some of them. The sample lists 57,000 or so clones; over 60% were seen once. Sequences were derived from peripheral blood, sampled on day 0 of AZD1222 vaccination. These receptors were collected from an adult in good health.

The V gene is TRBV7-2, the J gene TRBJ2-3; D not certain. Trimming pared 0 bases from V and 7 bases from J, leaving 11 bases between. The germline V gene encodes CDR1 SGHTA and CDR2 FQGNSA. CDR3 length: 14 residues. CDR3 coding DNA: TGTGCCAGCAGCTTAGCGGCAGTCGAACATACGCAGTATTTT. It yields the protein CASSLAAVEHTQYF.

The V and J genes are TRBV5-1 and TRBJ2-1; the D is unclear. The germline CDR1 and CDR2 sequences are SGHRS and YFSETQ. The CDR3 is 14 amino acids. Trimming shortened V by 0 bases and J by 2 bases, and 6 bases separated the two germline ends. The CDR3 DNA follows: TGCGCCAGCAGCTTGGAGTGGACCTACAATGAGCAGTTCTTC. This translates into CASSLEWTYNEQFF.

The rearrangement links TRBV19 to TRBJ2-7; D possibly corresponds to TRBD2 (6 bases). Germline V gene data show CDR1 as LNHDA and CDR2 as SQIVND (reference sequence). The CDR3 loop spans 13 amino acids. V lost 4 bases, J lost 7 bases, and 14 bases lay in between. The CDR3 nucleotides read TGTGCCAGTAGTACCGGCCTTCTAGCGGAGCAGTACTTC. Its translation: CASSTGLLAEQYF.

This clone appeared a few times. V is TRBV2 and J is TRBJ1-4; D uncertain. Germline V gives CDR1 SNHLY, CDR2 FYNNEI. The V gene lost 3 bases and the J gene lost 8 bases, with 16 bases spanning the gap. This CDR3 is built from 15 residues. The CDR3 bases are TGTGCCAGCAGTGACGGGCCTCGGGGAAGGGAAAAACTGTTTTTT. This translates into CASSDGPRGREKLFF.

The chain carries TRBV28 and TRBJ2-3; TRBD1 matches 9 bases. After removal of 4 bases from V and 1 base from J, the junction contained 0 bases not matched to a gene. The CDR3 is 14 residues long. Germline V gene data show CDR1 as MDHEN and CDR2 as SYDVKM. The CDR3: CASSYRGRTDTQYF. Written as DNA, the CDR3 is TGTGCCAGCAGTTACAGGGGGCGCACAGATACGCAGTATTTT. Filled out from reference TRBV28 and TRBJ2-3, the complete variable domain reads DVKVTQSSRYLVKRTGEKVFLECVQDMDHENMFWYRQDPGLGLRLIYFSYDVKMKEKGDIPEGYSVSREKKERFSLILESASTNQTSMYLCASSYRGRTDTQYFGPGTRLTVL.

This clone was observed a few times. The chain links TRBV15 to TRBJ2-7; a weak D match, TRBD2 (6 bases). V shed 5 bases and J shed 6 bases, with 14 bases lying between them. The CDR3 consists of 13 residues. Germline assignment: CDR1 LNHNV and CDR2 YYDKDF (reference sequence). This CDR3 is CATSPGRGSEQYF. Here the CDR3 DNA reads TGTGCCACCAGCCCGGGACGGGGGAGCGAGCAGTACTTC.

The chain recombines TRBV10-3 with TRBJ1-5, with TRBD1 matching 9 bases. Germline assignment: CDR1 ENHRY and CDR2 SYGVKD. J gave up 11 bases and V 9 bases, and 17 bases lay outside the gene matches. CDR3 length: 15 amino acids. The CDR3: CAIWEGGQGGKAQHF. CDR3 coding DNA: TGTGCCATTTGGGAGGGGGGACAGGGAGGAAAGGCCCAGCATTTT.

This chain joins TRBV2 and TRBJ1-6; D perhaps matches TRBD1 (6 bases). Trimming shortened V by 6 bases and J by 7 bases, and 19 bases separated the two germline ends. The CDR3 is made up of 16 amino acids. Germline loops: CDR1 SNHLY, CDR2 FYNNEI. CDR3 protein: CASSLESTGQNSPLHF. The CDR3 DNA reads TGTGCCAGCAGCCTCGAGTCGACAGGTCAAAATTCACCCCTCCACTTT.

This clone was seen more than once but under ten times. The V gene is TRBV27, the J gene TRBJ1-1; D remains unclear. Germline V gives CDR1 MNHEY, CDR2 SMNVEV (reference sequence). The V end was cut by 7 bases, the J end by 4 bases, with 13 bases between. This CDR3 is 13 amino acids long. The CDR3 sequence is CASIPLVGTEAFF. Written as DNA, the CDR3 is TGTGCCAGCATCCCCCTGGTGGGCACTGAAGCTTTCTTT.

The rearrangement links TRBV6-2 or TRBV6-3 to TRBJ2-2; no firm D call. The V and J ends lost 0 bases and 5 bases respectively, with 10 bases between them. This CDR3 comprises 15 residues. Per the germline V gene, CDR1 is MNHEY and CDR2 is SVGEGT. The CDR3 protein is CASSYSIMGTGELFF. The CDR3 DNA follows: TGTGCCAGCAGTTACTCGATAATGGGGACCGGGGAGCTGTTTTTT.

This chain joins TRBV7-9 and TRBJ1-3; possibly TRBD1 for D (5 bases). CDR3 length: 14 amino acids. Germline CDR1 SEHNR, CDR2 FQNEAQ (reference sequence). V was pared by 6 bases and J by 2 bases, with 11 bases between. The CDR3 loop is CASRGDGTGNTIYF. Here the CDR3 DNA reads TGTGCCAGCAGAGGGGACGGAACTGGAAACACCATATATTTT.

The rearrangement links TRBV5-1 to TRBJ1-1, with a weak D call TRBD1 (5 bases). V dropped 4 bases and J dropped 3 bases, with 16 bases sitting between them. The CDR3 sequence is 15 residues long. Germline assignment: CDR1 SGHRS and CDR2 YFSETQ. This chain's CDR3 is CASSIGAGMDTEAFF. CDR3 DNA sequence: TGCGCCAGCAGCATTGGGGCGGGGATGGACACTGAAGCTTTCTTT.

V gene TRBV4-3 combines with J gene TRBJ1-3; 8 positions agree with TRBD1. Losses at the gene ends were 4 bases for V and 2 bases for J; bases not matched to a gene: 4. The germline gives CDR1 LGHNA, CDR2 YSLEER. CDR3 length equals 15 residues. Here the CDR3 DNA reads TGCGCCAGCAGCCGTACAGGGGGGACTGGAAACACCATATATTTT. This gives the protein CASSRTGGTGNTIYF.

The gene calls are TRBV5-4 and TRBJ2-3, with TRBD2 matching 7 bases. The CDR3 has 16 amino acids. The trim removed 0 bases at V and 2 bases at J, leaving 6 bases unmatched. Germline V gene sequence: CDR1 SGHNT, CDR2 YYREEE (reference sequence). DNA for the CDR3: TGTGCCAGCAGCTTGGACCGGGGGGAATACACAGATACGCAGTATTTT. Translation gives CASSLDRGEYTDTQYF.

This clone was detected once. The V call is TRBV4-3, the J call TRBJ1-1; 10 bases are a match to TRBD1. The CDR3 spans 15 residues. V shed 4 bases and J 5 bases; nucleotides not matched to a gene: 7. Germline CDR1 is LGHNA and CDR2 is YSLEER. DNA for the CDR3: TGCGCCAGCAGCCTGGACAGGGGGGGAAGAACTGAAGCTTTCTTT. The encoded protein is CASSLDRGGRTEAFF.

J is TRBJ2-5 and V is TRBV2; a possible D gene is TRBD1 (6 bases). Germline lookup yields CDR1 SNHLY and CDR2 FYNNEI. The CDR3 has 16 amino acids. V lost 0 bases, J lost 5 bases, and 16 bases lay in between. In DNA form, the CDR3 reads TGTGCCAGCAGTGAAGCGTTGGGACATCCCTCGGAGACCCAGTACTTC. Protein sequence: CASSEALGHPSETQYF. Full variable domain (outside the CDR3, taken from reference TRBV2 and TRBJ2-5): EPEVTQTPSHQVTQMGQEVILRCVPISNHLYFYWYRQILGQKVEFLVSFYNNEISEKSEIFDDQFSVERPDGSNFTLKIRSTKLEDSAMYFCASSEALGHPSETQYFGPGTRLLVL.

The gene calls are TRBV9 and TRBJ1-3; 8 nucleotides agree with TRBD1. V lost 4 bases to trimming and J lost 2 bases; unmatched junction nucleotides: 8. This CDR3 has 16 residues. Looked up from germline, CDR1 is SGDLS and CDR2 is YYNGEE. The CDR3 protein is CASSPRGQGTGNTIYF. The CDR3 region has the DNA TGTGCCAGCAGCCCCAGAGGACAGGGCACTGGAAACACCATATATTTT.

This clone has more than one count but fewer than ten. The chain couples TRBV4-3 to TRBJ2-7, with 7 bases identical to TRBD1. The CDR3 is 15 residues long. In germline, CDR1 is LGHNA, CDR2 YSLEER. Trimming took 2 bases from V and 6 from J; bases not matched to a gene: 10. Here the CDR3 DNA reads TGCGCCAGCAGCCAAACTAATACAGGGGCGGCCGAGCAGTACTTC. As protein: CASSQTNTGAAEQYF.

J is TRBJ1-2 and V is TRBV6-5, with TRBD1 identical over 8 bases. The V gene's germline CDR1 is MNHEY and CDR2 SVGAGI. V dropped 7 bases and J dropped 5; count of bases not matched to a gene: 9. This CDR3 comprises 14 residues. Written as DNA, the CDR3 is TGTGCCAGCACAATGACAGGGGATGGATATGGCTACACCTTC. It translates to CASTMTGDGYGYTF.

This chain connects TRBV5-5 to TRBJ1-5; no definite D call. In germline, CDR1 is SGHKS, CDR2 YYEKEE (reference sequence). V dropped 4 bases and J dropped 2 bases, with 7 bases sitting between them. CDR3 length equals 13 residues. CDR3 sequence (DNA): TGTGCCAGCAGCCCGGGAGGCAATCAGCCCCAGCATTTT. Amino acids: CASSPGGNQPQHF.